The 24 T cell receptor beta chains given below trace back to one sample, sequenced in a study of cytomegalovirus exposure and HLA in healthy donors. The PCR used 60 Vbeta and 13 Jbeta primers. Sequenced by immunoSEQ multiplex PCR; TCRdb stores in-frame clones only, minus some. Among more than 90,000 clones listed, around 82% were seen once. The sample comprised PBMCs. The receptors derive from a woman in her sixties or seventies in good health and CMV-seronegative.

V is TRBV6-5 and J is TRBJ1-1, with D tentatively TRBD1 (5 bases). Germline CDR1 is MNHEY and CDR2 is SVGAGI. This CDR3 contains 14 residues. V was shortened by 7 bases and J by 3 bases, with 15 bases between the two germline ends. The chain's CDR3 is CASNTGGGDTEAFF. The CDR3, as DNA: TGTGCCAGCAACACCGGTGGGGGGGACACTGAAGCTTTCTTT.

A single count supports this clone. V and J are TRBV5-1 and TRBJ2-7; the D is unclear. Trimming took 0 bases from V and 4 from J, leaving 11 bases between them. The CDR3 has 14 amino acids. CDR1 and CDR2 from the germline V gene are SGHRS and YFSETQ. The CDR3 reads CASSLVPAAYEQYF. In DNA form, the CDR3 reads TGCGCCAGCAGCTTGGTGCCGGCGGCGTACGAGCAGTACTTC.

The chain links TRBV28 to TRBJ1-1; D gene uncertain. The CDR3 contains 14 residues. Germline V lookup: CDR1 MDHEN, CDR2 SYDVKM. Trimming took 6 bases from V and 0 from J, leaving 11 bases between them. Here the CDR3 DNA reads TGTGCCAGCAGGCCCCAGTCAATGAACACTGAAGCTTTCTTT. Its protein product is CASRPQSMNTEAFF.

This CDR3 reads CASSLASEAFF. CDR3 sequence (DNA): TGTGCCAGCAGCTTAGCTTCTGAAGCTTTCTTT. This sequence joins TRBV13 and TRBJ1-1; D remains ambiguous. The germline V gene has CDR1 PRHDT and CDR2 FYEKMQ (reference sequence). The CDR3 length is 11 residues. V lost 1 base to trimming and J lost 6 bases, with 3 bases between them. Looking up the rest from reference TRBV13 and TRBJ1-1 gives the full variable domain: AAGVIQSPRHLIKEKRETATLKCYPIPRHDTVYWYQQGPGQDPQFLISFYEKMQSDKGSIPDRFSAQQFSDYHSELNMSSLELGDSALYFCASSLASEAFFGQGTRLTVV.

This clone was seen once. The chain links TRBV9 to TRBJ2-3; D not resolved. This CDR3 is built from 13 residues. Trimming stripped 0 bases from V and 4 bases from J, with 6 bases between. Germline CDR1 and CDR2: SGDLS and YYNGEE. The CDR3 loop is CASSVAVADTQYF. The CDR3 DNA is TGTGCCAGCAGCGTAGCGGTCGCAGATACGCAGTATTTT. Supplemented by reference TRBV9 and TRBJ2-3, the full variable domain reads DSGVTQTPKHLITATGQRVTLRCSPRSGDLSVYWYQQSLDQGLQFLIQYYNGEERAKGNILERFSAQQFPDLHSELNLSSLELGDSALYFCASSVAVADTQYFGPGTRLTVL.

The chain recombines TRBV5-6 with TRBJ2-7, with D perhaps matching TRBD1 (8 bases). The CDR3 has 14 amino acids. Germline CDR1 reads SGHDT; CDR2 reads YYEEEE. Trimming shortened V by 2 bases and J by 4 bases, and 13 bases separated the two germline ends. The CDR3 DNA follows: TGTGCCAGCAGCTTAGCGGGACAGGCTTACGAGCAGTACTTC. Its protein product is CASSLAGQAYEQYF.

V and J are TRBV4-1 and TRBJ2-3; 11 nucleotides line up with TRBD1. The V gene end was trimmed by 2 bases and the J gene end by 4 bases; junction bases not matched to a gene: 5. The germline V gene encodes CDR1 MGHRA and CDR2 YSYEKL. This CDR3 has 16 amino acids. DNA for the CDR3: TGCGCCAGCAGCCAACCCCCGGGACAGGGGGCAGATACGCAGTATTTT. This gives the protein CASSQPPGQGADTQYF.

This chain links TRBV7-2 with TRBJ2-1; D unclear. V dropped 1 base and J dropped 9 bases, with 4 bases sitting between them. Per germline, CDR1 SGHTA and CDR2 FQGNSA. The CDR3 has 11 amino acids. CDR3 protein: CASSLDSEQFF. The CDR3 DNA follows: TGTGCCAGCAGCTTAGACAGTGAGCAGTTCTTC. The full variable domain, rest sourced from reference TRBV7-2 and TRBJ2-1, is GAGVSQSPSNKVTEKGKDVELRCDPISGHTALYWYRQSLGQGLEFLIYFQGNSAPDKSGLPSDRFSAERTGGSVSTLTIQRTQQEDSAVYLCASSLDSEQFFGPGTRLTVL.

This rearrangement joins TRBV7-7 to TRBJ2-7; D may be TRBD1 (5 bases). CDR1 SSHAT and CDR2 FNYEAQ come from the germline V gene (reference sequence). The CDR3 has 15 residues. Between the trimmed V and J ends, which lost 0 bases and 1 base, there was a span of 10 bases. The DNA of the CDR3 is TGTGCCAGCAGCTTAGCTCAGGGTCCTTCCTACGAGCAGTACTTC. Translation gives CASSLAQGPSYEQYF.

The chain recombines TRBV5-1 with TRBJ2-7; no definite D call. Germline CDR1 is SGHRS and CDR2 is YFSETQ. The length of the CDR3 is 9 residues. Trimming stripped 4 bases from V and 7 bases from J, with 3 bases between. CDR3 bases: TGCGCCAGCAGCCCAGAGCAGTACTTC. Residues: CASSPEQYF.

The V and J genes are TRBV7-2 and TRBJ1-2; 7 bases are a match to TRBD1. With V trimmed by 7 bases and J by 2 bases, 7 bases remained unmatched. The germline V gene encodes CDR1 SGHTA and CDR2 FQGNSA. CDR3 length equals 14 residues. CDR3 sequence (DNA): TGTGCCAGCACCATACCAGGGGGAAACTATGGCTACACCTTC. Translating gives CASTIPGGNYGYTF.

In regard to this clone: Its ends do not fully match the called genes, so a read error is possible. The J gene is TRBJ1-2, the V gene TRBV7-9; no firm D call. This CDR3 region has 18 residues. Germline CDR1 and CDR2: SEHNR and FQNEAQ (reference sequence). In DNA, the CDR3 is TGTGCCAGTAGCTTAGACCCAGGCGGGCGACCGGACCACTATGGCTACACCTTC. Its protein product is CASSLDPGGRPDHYGYTF.

This clone has only a few counts. This rearrangement joins TRBV6-4 to TRBJ2-7, with D maybe TRBD1 (5 bases). The CDR3 runs 16 residues. Per germline, CDR1 MRHNA and CDR2 SNTAGT. The germline V and J ends were trimmed by 3 bases and 3 bases, with 18 bases remaining between them. In DNA form, the CDR3 reads TGTGCCAGCAGTGAAGGCCCCCCTGGGCAGGGCTACGAGCAGTACTTC. Translation gives CASSEGPPGQGYEQYF.

The chain combines TRBV10-3 with TRBJ2-7, with 7 bases matching TRBD2. This CDR3 contains 15 residues. Trimming at V came to 2 bases and at J to 4 bases, leaving 8 bases not matched to a gene. The germline V gene encodes CDR1 ENHRY and CDR2 SYGVKD. CDR3 region: CAISEVGGKSYEQYF. CDR3 DNA: TGTGCCATCAGTGAGGTGGGAGGGAAGAGTTACGAGCAGTACTTC.

The chain combines TRBV5-1 with TRBJ2-3; 7 nucleotides align to TRBD1. CDR1 SGHRS and CDR2 YFSETQ come from the germline V gene. The CDR3 is 15 amino acids. The V and J ends lost 4 bases and 1 base, in that order; junction bases with no gene match: 6. The CDR3: CASSAGDSRTDTQYF. In nucleotides, the CDR3 is TGCGCCAGCAGCGCAGGGGACAGTCGCACAGATACGCAGTATTTT.

This clone has only a few counts. The CDR3, as DNA: TGCGCCAGCAGCCAAGCATTGCTAGCGGGATTCTTCAATGAGCAGTTCTTC. Translation gives CASSQALLAGFFNEQFF. The chain employs TRBV4-3 and TRBJ2-1; TRBD2 matches at 9 bases. V was pared by 1 base and J by 6 bases, with 10 bases of the junction left unmatched. Looked up from germline, CDR1 is LGHNA and CDR2 is YSLEER. The CDR3 sequence is 17 residues long.

V gene TRBV14 combines with J gene TRBJ2-7; possible D gene TRBD2, 6 bases. The V gene lost 5 bases and the J gene lost 0 bases, with 11 bases spanning the gap. Germline values: CDR1 SGHDN, CDR2 FVKESK. The CDR3 has 14 amino acids. This CDR3 is CASSMAGSSYEQYF. CDR3 in DNA: TGTGCCAGCAGCATGGCGGGGAGCTCCTACGAGCAGTACTTC. The whole variable domain, remainder taken from reference TRBV14 and TRBJ2-7, is EAGVTQFPSHSVIEKGQTVTLRCDPISGHDNLYWYRRVMGKEIKFLLHFVKESKQDESGMPNNRFLAERTGGTYSTLKVQPAELEDSGVYFCASSMAGSSYEQYFGPGTRLTVT.

V and J are TRBV27 and TRBJ2-1, with D unresolved. Deletions cut 3 bases from V and 6 bases from J, with 6 bases between. CDR3 length: 12 amino acids. Germline V gene lookup returns CDR1 MNHEY and CDR2 SMNVEV (reference sequence). DNA for the CDR3: TGTGCCAGCAGTTTTCTACGCAATGAGCAGTTCTTC. Amino acid sequence: CASSFLRNEQFF.

This clone appeared once. The V call is TRBV7-6, the J call TRBJ2-3, with 9 bases aligning to TRBD2. This CDR3 comprises 17 residues. The germline gives CDR1 SGHVS, CDR2 FNYEAQ. After removal of 1 base from V and 4 bases from J, the junction contained 9 bases not matched to a gene. The CDR3 bases are TGTGCCAGCAGCTTAGGCCCCAGCGGGGGGCGTGCAGATACGCAGTATTTT. Translating gives CASSLGPSGGRADTQYF.

The chain employs TRBV10-3 and TRBJ1-1; no reliable D call. Germline CDR1 and CDR2: ENHRY and SYGVKD. The CDR3 loop spans 15 amino acids. The V end was cut by 4 bases, the J end by 11 bases, with 23 bases between. CDR3 DNA sequence: TGTGCCATCAGTGGGGCCCCGGACTCCCCAGATGGTGCTTTCTTT. This codes for CAISGAPDSPDGAFF.

The V call is TRBV19, the J call TRBJ2-7, with D possibly being TRBD2 (5 bases). Germline V gives CDR1 LNHDA, CDR2 SQIVND (reference sequence). Trimming left V 3 bases short and J 0 bases short, with 9 bases between. The CDR3 runs to 14 residues. The CDR3 spells CASSMVGSSYEQYF. The CDR3 coding sequence is TGTGCCAGTAGTATGGTGGGGAGCTCCTACGAGCAGTACTTC. Together with reference TRBV19 and TRBJ2-7, the CDR3 gives the full variable domain: DGGITQSPKYLFRKEGQNVTLSCEQNLNHDAMYWYRQDPGQGLRLIYYSQIVNDFQKGDIAEGYSVSREKKESFPLTVTSAQKNPTAFYLCASSMVGSSYEQYFGPGTRLTVT.

The V gene is TRBV19, the J gene TRBJ1-5, with TRBD1 matching over 7 bases. Per the germline V gene, CDR1 is LNHDA and CDR2 is SQIVND (reference sequence). The V and J ends lost 5 bases and 4 bases, in that order; junction bases with no gene match: 8. This CDR3 comprises 15 residues. CDR3 region: CASSPWDSGNQPQHF. In DNA form, the CDR3 reads TGTGCCAGTAGTCCATGGGACAGTGGAAATCAGCCCCAGCATTTT.

The rearrangement uses TRBV7-5 and TRBJ2-1; the D call of TRBD2 is as the table states it, not checked on the DNA. TRBV7-5 is a documented pseudogene. The CDR3 spans 20 residues. This CDR3 reads CARSLGLAGESGESYNEQFF. In nucleotides, the CDR3 is TGTGCCAGAAGCTTGGGGCTAGCGGGAGAAAGTGGGGAGTCCTACAATGAGCAGTTCTTC.

In this sample, this clone turned up once. This chain links TRBV5-1 with TRBJ1-5, with D hard to call. This CDR3 has 15 residues. CDR1 and CDR2 from the germline V gene are SGHRS and YFSETQ. The V end lost 0 bases, the J end lost 4 bases, and 11 bases lay between the germline ends. CDR3 nucleotide sequence: TGCGCCAGCAGCTTGGCAGGAAGATCGAATCAGCCCCAGCATTTT. Translating it yields CASSLAGRSNQPQHF.